The next 23 T cell receptor beta chains were all read from a single sample in a study of T cell changes during pregnancy in multiple sclerosis. This table comes from immunoSEQ multiplex PCR, and its TCRdb copy is limited to in-frame clones, with some not included. The top ten clones hold 9% to 14% of a sample with about 38,000 clones, about 91% of them seen once. This specimen consisted of CD8+ T cells from peripheral blood mononuclear cells, obtained after pregnancy. The receptors were sampled from a female donor with multiple sclerosis, enrolled in a pregnancy study.

The V and J genes are TRBV5-4 and TRBJ2-1; D perhaps matches TRBD1 (6 bases). V was trimmed by 2 bases and J by 4 bases, leaving 13 bases between them. CDR1 and CDR2 (germline): SGHNT, YYREEE (reference sequence). The CDR3 has 15 amino acids. The CDR3 DNA reads as TGTGCCAGCAGCTTCTTTCAGGGGATGTACAATGAGCAGTTCTTC. Translated: CASSFFQGMYNEQFF.

This clone has only one observation. The chain has TRBV27 and TRBJ1-1; D not certain. CDR3 length: 15 residues. CDR1 and CDR2 from the germline V gene are MNHEY and SMNVEV (reference sequence). With 5 bases removed from V and 0 bases from J, the gap between germline ends came to 13 bases. The CDR3 bases are TGTGCCAGCAGTCCAACCGGTATGGTGAACACTGAAGCTTTCTTT. As protein: CASSPTGMVNTEAFF.

V and J are TRBV19 and TRBJ2-2; D perhaps matches TRBD1 (6 bases). Germline CDR1 is LNHDA and CDR2 is SQIVND (reference sequence). This CDR3 spans 15 amino acids. Trimming pared 4 bases from V and 6 bases from J, leaving 15 bases between. The CDR3 bases are TGTGCCAGTAGTACCAACAGGGATGAGTCCGGGGAGCTGTTTTTT. It is translated as CASSTNRDESGELFF.

The genes are TRBV4-1 and TRBJ2-2; no clear D. This CDR3 region has 13 residues. The germline V gene has CDR1 MGHRA and CDR2 YSYEKL. The ends were cut back, 3 bases at V and 6 bases at J, with 8 bases in the middle. The CDR3 nucleotides are TGCGCCAGCAGCCACCTAGAGGCCGGGGAGCTGTTTTTT. Its protein is CASSHLEAGELFF.

The chain joins TRBV2 to TRBJ1-1; the D is unclear. V gave up 2 bases and J gave up 4 bases, with 14 bases separating them. Germline V gives CDR1 SNHLY, CDR2 FYNNEI. The CDR3 sequence is 15 residues long. CDR3 sequence (DNA): TGTGCCAGCAGTGAAATGGCAGACGAGGGCACTGAAGCTTTCTTT. Translated: CASSEMADEGTEAFF.

The J gene is TRBJ2-3, the V gene TRBV19; a weak D match, TRBD2 (5 bases). The CDR3 is 15 residues long. In germline, CDR1 is LNHDA, CDR2 SQIVND (reference sequence). Trimming shortened V by 1 base and J by 0 bases, and 8 bases separated the two germline ends. In DNA form, the CDR3 reads TGTGCCAGTAGTATAGGGGAGCGGAGCACAGATACGCAGTATTTT. This encodes CASSIGERSTDTQYF.

This chain uses TRBV19 with TRBJ2-1; 9 bases line up with TRBD1. The CDR3 consists of 15 residues. Per the germline V gene, CDR1 is LNHDA and CDR2 is SQIVND (reference sequence). Trimming removed 10 bases from V and 0 bases from J; junction bases left unmatched: 7. The CDR3 DNA reads TGTGCCACCGAGGGACAGGGTTTCTCCTACAATGAGCAGTTCTTC. This gives the protein CATEGQGFSYNEQFF.

This CDR3 is CASSLRGTGELFF. The CDR3 DNA sequence: TGTGCCAGCAGCCTCCGGGGCACCGGGGAGCTGTTTTTT. The V and J genes are TRBV7-2 and TRBJ2-2; maybe TRBD2 (5 bases). The germline V gene encodes CDR1 SGHTA and CDR2 FQGNSA. The germline V and J ends were trimmed by 5 bases and 4 bases, with 8 bases remaining between them. The CDR3 contains 13 residues.

This rearrangement joins TRBV15 to TRBJ1-4; D perhaps matches TRBD1 (5 bases). V was clipped by 2 bases and J by 7 bases, with 14 bases between them. Germline-derived CDR1 and CDR2 are LNHNV and YYDKDF (reference sequence). This CDR3 comprises 15 residues. The CDR3 spells CATSRHSGGGEKLFF. CDR3 bases: TGTGCCACCAGCAGACACAGCGGGGGTGGTGAAAAACTGTTTTTT.

J is TRBJ2-7 and V is TRBV27; 15 bases map to TRBD2. J lost 7 bases, V lost 11 bases, and 3 bases had no gene match. This CDR3 is 12 amino acids long. Germline V gene lookup returns CDR1 MNHEY and CDR2 SMNVEV (reference sequence). CDR3 amino acids: CAAGLAGGEQYF. The CDR3 DNA reads as TGTGCCGCGGGACTAGCGGGAGGAGAGCAGTACTTC.

This clone ranks as large (0.1 to 1%). The rearrangement joins TRBV5-4 to TRBJ2-1; 8 nucleotides align to TRBD2. With V trimmed by 3 bases and J by 5 bases, 7 bases remained unmatched. The germline V gene encodes CDR1 SGHNT and CDR2 YYREEE (reference sequence). The CDR3 runs to 15 residues. CDR3 nucleotides: TGTGCCAGCAGCTACAGCGGGAGCTACCACAATGAGCAGTTCTTC. Protein: CASSYSGSYHNEQFF. Based on the CDR3 plus reference TRBV5-4 and TRBJ2-1, the full variable domain is ETGVTQSPTHLIKTRGQQVTLRCSSQSGHNTVSWYQQALGQGPQFIFQYYREEENGRGNFPPRFSGLQFPNYSSELNVNALELDDSALYLCASSYSGSYHNEQFFGPGTRLTVL.

The genes are TRBV5-1 and TRBJ2-3; 10 nucleotides line up with TRBD2. Looked up from germline, CDR1 is SGHRS and CDR2 is YFSETQ. The CDR3 is 16 residues long. J gave up 0 bases and V 0 bases, and 1 base lay outside the gene matches. This chain's CDR3 is CASSLGGLASTDTQYF. As DNA, the CDR3 is TGCGCCAGCAGCTTGGGGGGACTAGCGAGCACAGATACGCAGTATTTT.

V gene TRBV9 combines with J gene TRBJ1-3; a possible D gene is TRBD1 (5 bases). The CDR3 loop spans 15 amino acids. The germline V gene encodes CDR1 SGDLS and CDR2 YYNGEE. V was cut by 7 bases and J by 0 bases, with 14 bases left in between. CDR3 nucleotides: TGTGCCAGCGGAGGGGCGAGGGCCTCTGGAAACACCATATATTTT. This sequence encodes CASGGARASGNTIYF. Combining the CDR3 with reference TRBV9 and TRBJ1-3 gives the whole variable domain DSGVTQTPKHLITATGQRVTLRCSPRSGDLSVYWYQQSLDQGLQFLIQYYNGEERAKGNILERFSAQQFPDLHSELNLSSLELGDSALYFCASGGARASGNTIYFGEGSWLTVV.

This chain joins TRBV5-1 and TRBJ2-7; 8 bases line up with TRBD1. Germline V gene lookup returns CDR1 SGHRS and CDR2 YFSETQ. The CDR3 consists of 13 residues. With V trimmed by 4 bases and J by 4 bases, 4 bases remained unmatched. The CDR3 coding sequence is TGCGCCAGCAGCCTCAGACAGGGGTACGAGCAGTACTTC. This encodes CASSLRQGYEQYF.

The chain joins TRBV11-2 to TRBJ2-7; TRBD2 agrees at 7 bases. This CDR3 is 15 amino acids long. The ends lost 1 base at V and 3 bases at J; junction bases unmatched: 6. Per the germline V gene, CDR1 is SGHAT and CDR2 is FQNNGV. This CDR3 reads CASSLGGGRGYEQYF. In DNA, the CDR3 is TGTGCCAGCAGCTTAGGTGGCGGGAGAGGCTACGAGCAGTACTTC.

The chain recombines TRBV4-1 with TRBJ2-7, with D tentatively TRBD1 (6 bases). The V gene's germline CDR1 is MGHRA and CDR2 YSYEKL. V lost 1 base and J lost 4, with 11 bases in between. The CDR3 length is 14 residues. For the CDR3, the DNA is TGCGCCAGCAGCCAAGCTAAAGGGGGTTACGAGCAGTACTTC. This encodes CASSQAKGGYEQYF.

The rearrangement joins TRBV5-4 to TRBJ1-2; D is possibly TRBD1 (5 bases). The CDR3 covers 15 residues. Per the germline V gene, CDR1 is SGHNT and CDR2 is YYREEE (reference sequence). V shed 2 bases and J shed 0 bases, with 11 bases lying between them. DNA of the CDR3: TGTGCCAGCAGCTTCAGGACAACGGCTAACTATGGCTACACCTTC. Translating it yields CASSFRTTANYGYTF. The full variable domain, with the rest looked up from reference TRBV5-4 and TRBJ1-2, is ETGVTQSPTHLIKTRGQQVTLRCSSQSGHNTVSWYQQALGQGPQFIFQYYREEENGRGNFPPRFSGLQFPNYSSELNVNALELDDSALYLCASSFRTTANYGYTFGSGTRLTVV.

This clone was seen a handful of times. The rearrangement links TRBV29-1 to TRBJ1-1, with D maybe TRBD1 (5 bases). Germline assignment: CDR1 SQVTM and CDR2 ANQGSEA. Trimming took 7 bases from V and 0 from J, leaving 9 bases between them. The CDR3 contains 12 residues. This chain's CDR3 is CSAYRMNTEAFF. In DNA, the CDR3 is TGCAGCGCCTACAGGATGAACACTGAAGCTTTCTTT.

The chain employs TRBV10-2 and TRBJ2-7, with D perhaps matching TRBD2 (6 bases). The CDR3 is 14 amino acids. Germline values: CDR1 WSHSY, CDR2 SAAADI. Trimming shortened V by 3 bases and J by 5 bases, and 14 bases separated the two germline ends. DNA of the CDR3: TGCGCCAGCAGTGAACCCGGGAGTCAGGACGAGCAGTACTTC. Protein: CASSEPGSQDEQYF.

V gene TRBV5-3 combines with J gene TRBJ1-1; tentatively, D is TRBD1 (5 bases). TRBV5-3 is an ORF for which the function is uncertain. This CDR3 has 17 amino acids. V lost 3 bases to trimming and J lost 5 bases, with 23 bases between them. The chain's CDR3 is CARSSGIKQGIRTEAFF. CDR3 sequence (DNA): TGTGCCAGAAGCTCTGGAATTAAGCAGGGAATTCGAACTGAAGCTTTCTTT.

The J gene is TRBJ2-5, the V gene TRBV18, with D possibly TRBD1 on 6 matching bases. CDR1 KGHSH and CDR2 LQKENI come from the germline V gene. Trimming took 7 bases from V and 2 from J, leaving 14 bases between them. CDR3 length: 14 amino acids. CDR3 sequence reads: CASLWTARQETQYF. CDR3 nucleotides: TGTGCCAGCTTGTGGACAGCGCGACAAGAGACCCAGTACTTC.

The V call is TRBV7-6, the J call TRBJ2-7; D uncertain. CDR1 and CDR2 (germline): SGHVS, FNYEAQ. The V end lost 4 bases, the J end lost 2 bases, and 9 bases lay between the germline ends. CDR3 length: 13 amino acids. CDR3 nucleotides: TGTGCCAGCAGCTATGGTCAGACCTACGAGCAGTACTTC. Translated: CASSYGQTYEQYF.

This chain connects TRBV28 to TRBJ1-1; D might be TRBD1 (6 bases). V was pared by 1 base and J by 7 bases, with 13 bases between. CDR1 MDHEN and CDR2 SYDVKM come from the germline V gene. The CDR3 is made up of 14 amino acids. CDR3 bases: TGTGCCAGCAGTTTATCAGGGGCGTATGATGAAGCTTTCTTT. Its translation: CASSLSGAYDEAFF. Full variable domain (outside the CDR3, taken from reference TRBV28 and TRBJ1-1): DVKVTQSSRYLVKRTGEKVFLECVQDMDHENMFWYRQDPGLGLRLIYFSYDVKMKEKGDIPEGYSVSREKKERFSLILESASTNQTSMYLCASSLSGAYDEAFFGQGTRLTVV.